This TCR beta chain derives from a study of blood T cells in healthy people across ages. Individuals who donated were healthy Caucasians from Russia aged about 6 to 100. Each donor gave 9 to 10 milliliters of peripheral blood. Next came a second PCR, run for roughly 6 to 11 cycles, which used a sample-barcoded 5' primer along with a J-beta primer mix. TCRdb itself ran the 5' RACE reads through MiXCR, one entry per CDR3 protein. The sample has roughly 800,000 distinct CDR3 sequences, 25% seen once; the top ten hold under 10%. Study-wide results and limits: Long-lived donors had more naive CD4+ cells and higher diversity than aged donors.

As concerns this clonotype: Its antigen is currently unknown.

This sample was shared with a second study, whose subject was T cells of mothers and their children. That study adds: Slightly higher overlap, not significant, was seen in related mother-child pairs than in unrelated pairs.

This TCR derives from a boy aged 5-17 years in good health. Sequencing input: blood.

The CDR3 sequence: CASKASGRGNEQFF. DNA for the CDR3: TGTGCCAGCAAGGCTAGCGGGAGAGGCAATGAGCAGTTCTTC. The V and J genes are TRBV6-1 and TRBJ2-1, with TRBD2 matching over 10 bases. V gave up 7 bases and J gave up 6 bases; unmatched junction bases: 6. The germline V gene has CDR1 MNHNS and CDR2 SASEGT. This CDR3 is built from 14 residues.